This T cell receptor beta chain was sequenced in a study of blood T cell repertoires in COVID-19. This CDR3 contains 16 residues. Germline CDR1 MDHEN, CDR2 SYDVKM. Trimming at V came to 4 bases and at J to 2 bases, leaving 6 bases not matched to a gene. Produced via immunoSEQ multiplex PCR; TCRdb's table is partial and in-frame only. The sample shows about 210,000 clones, 80% to 90% of them seen only once. This clone was observed once. The V gene is TRBV28, the J gene TRBJ1-4; TRBD1 matches at 8 bases. Sequences were obtained from peripheral blood. This receptor was obtained from a woman aged 50 to 65 with acute or convalescent COVID-19. For the CDR3, the DNA is TGTGCCAGCAGTTGGACAGGGAGGGGGACTAATGAAAAACTGTTTTTT. Protein: CASSWTGRGTNEKLFF. Together with reference TRBV28 and TRBJ1-4, the CDR3 gives the full variable domain: DVKVTQSSRYLVKRTGEKVFLECVQDMDHENMFWYRQDPGLGLRLIYFSYDVKMKEKGDIPEGYSVSREKKERFSLILESASTNQTSMYLCASSWTGRGTNEKLFFGSGTQLSVL.